The 5 T cell receptor beta chains given below trace back to one sample, sequenced in a study of shared clonotypes between healthy human individuals. Selected positively for CCR7 and CD45RO-negative, naive CD8 cells excluded terminally differentiated effector memory CD45RA+ cells. The table came from immunoSEQ multiplex PCR; TCRdb's copy has only in-frame clones and leaves some out. This repertoire shows approximately 2,000,000 clones, over 85% found once; its top ten account for around 1.8%. The sequenced sample consisted of naive CD8+ T cells from PBMCs. The receptors originated from a man aged 18 to 30 in good health. Some clones in this sample may be carry-over from other donors' samples.

Of note for this clone: The sample holds other DNA sequences that translate to the same CDR3. The J gene is TRBJ2-3, the V gene TRBV27; a weak D match, TRBD2 (6 bases). Germline V CDR1 and CDR2: MNHEY, SMNVEV (reference sequence). The CDR3 covers 12 residues. With 4 bases removed from V and 6 bases from J, the gap between germline ends came to 8 bases. The CDR3 sequence: CASSSRGDTQYF. The CDR3 nucleotides are TGTGCCAGCAGTTCCCGGGGGGATACGCAGTATTTT.

The chain joins TRBV5-5 to TRBJ2-3, with TRBD2 matching over 12 bases. CDR3 length: 16 amino acids. Unmatched junction bases numbered 9, after V lost 4 bases and J lost 6 bases. CDR1 and CDR2 (germline): SGHKS, YYEKEE (reference sequence). This chain's CDR3 is CASSPRTSGTADTQYF. CDR3 DNA: TGTGCCAGCAGCCCTAGGACTAGCGGGACCGCGGATACGCAGTATTTT.

V is TRBV27 and J is TRBJ2-7; tentative D call: TRBD2 (7 bases). The V end lost 7 bases, the J end lost 6 bases, and 19 bases lay between the germline ends. The CDR3 is made up of 14 amino acids. From germline, CDR1 is MNHEY and CDR2 SMNVEV (reference sequence). The chain's CDR3 is CASTHGGASSEQYF. CDR3 in DNA: TGTGCCAGCACCCATGGGGGGGCGTCTTCCGAGCAGTACTTC.

This chain connects TRBV7-9 to TRBJ1-3; D is unclear. The CDR3 extends over 17 amino acids. The V end lost 5 bases, the J end lost 2 bases, and 19 bases lay between the germline ends. CDR1 and CDR2 (germline): SEHNR, FQNEAQ (reference sequence). DNA for the CDR3: TGTGCCAGCAGCCCCCGGCTCTTTGAACATGCTGGAAACACCATATATTTT. Encoded protein: CASSPRLFEHAGNTIYF. Variable domain in full (rest from reference TRBV7-9 and TRBJ1-3): DTGVSQNPRHKITKRGQNVTFRCDPISEHNRLYWYRQTLGQGPEFLTYFQNEAQLEKSRLLSDRFSAERPKGSFSTLEIQRTEQGDSAMYLCASSPRLFEHAGNTIYFGEGSWLTVV.

V gene TRBV19 combines with J gene TRBJ2-1, with 9 bases lining up with TRBD1. With 5 bases clipped from V and 4 bases from J, the junction kept 3 bases outside the gene matches. The CDR3 extends over 14 amino acids. Germline V gene sequence: CDR1 LNHDA, CDR2 SQIVND (reference sequence). CDR3 nucleotide sequence: TGTGCCAGTAGTCCCGGGACAGGGTACAATGAGCAGTTCTTC. Translation gives CASSPGTGYNEQFF.